This T cell receptor beta chain was identified during a study of T cell repertoires in cytomegalovirus infection. Study summary: Peptides in the study included HLA-C-restricted and HLA-B-restricted CMV epitopes. Evidence of both CMV infection and a matching HLA type came from public TCR beta signatures. Study-level findings and limits: Dominant in the ex vivo response were TCR beta clonotypes restricted by HLA-C and specific for CMV. The cumulative frequency of public TCR beta families distinguished individuals who carried CMV together with the relevant HLA.

TCRdb used MiXCR to reprocess the reads, holding one entry per CDR3 protein. The data hold roughly 34,000 distinct CDR3 sequences, with just over 50% observed a single time. Details on this clonotype: Its antigen is undetermined.

Germline CDR1 is MNHEY and CDR2 is SVGEGT. The CDR3 is made up of 16 amino acids. Losses at the gene ends were 5 bases for V and 4 bases for J; bases not matched to a gene: 3. The sequence was collected from a human donor in good health (CMV status not recorded). Some clones in this sample may be carry-over from other donors' samples. This rearrangement joins TRBV6-2 or TRBV6-3 to TRBJ2-3; 16 bases are shared with TRBD2. The sequences come from CD8+ T cells from cultured PBMCs, collected from culture after CMV antigen stimulation. The DNA for the CDR3 is TGTGCCAGCAGTCTGGGACTAGCGGGAGGGCCAGATACGCAGTATTTT. Its protein is CASSLGLAGGPDTQYF.